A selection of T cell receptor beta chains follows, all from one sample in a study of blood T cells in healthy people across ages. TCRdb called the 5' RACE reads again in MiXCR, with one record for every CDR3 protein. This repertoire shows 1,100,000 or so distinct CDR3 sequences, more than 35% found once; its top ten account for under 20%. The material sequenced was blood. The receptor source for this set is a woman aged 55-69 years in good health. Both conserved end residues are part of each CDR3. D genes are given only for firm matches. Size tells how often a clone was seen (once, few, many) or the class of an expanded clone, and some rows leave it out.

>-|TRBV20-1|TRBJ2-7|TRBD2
TGCAGTGCTAGAGGAGTGGGAGGGAGTGGTTACGAGCAGTACTTC
CSARGVGGSGYEQYF
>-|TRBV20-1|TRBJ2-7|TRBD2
TGCAGTGCTAGAGCCCAGCGGGAGCCCTACGAGCAGTACTTC
CSARAQREPYEQYF
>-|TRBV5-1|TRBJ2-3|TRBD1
TGCGCCAGCAGCGCCGGGACAGGGGGTAAATCAGATACGCAGTATTTT
CASSAGTGGKSDTQYF
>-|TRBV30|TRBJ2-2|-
TGTGCCTGGAAAGGAGAGTTGAACACCGGGGAGCTGTTTTTT
CAWKGELNTGELFF
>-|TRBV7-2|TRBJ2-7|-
TGTGCCAGCAGCTCCAACCCCGAGACAGGGAGGTACGAGCAGTACTTC
CASSSNPETGRYEQYF
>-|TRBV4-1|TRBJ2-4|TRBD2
TGCGCCAGCAGCCAGATACTAGCGCGACGCAAAAACATTCAGTACTTC
CASSQILARRKNIQYF
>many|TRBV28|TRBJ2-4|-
TGTGCCAGCAGTTCACCCCCCAGGCAGGCCAAAAACATTCAGTACTTC
CASSSPPRQAKNIQYF
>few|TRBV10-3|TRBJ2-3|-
TGTGCCATCAGGACAGGAAGCACAGATACGCAGTATTTT
CAIRTGSTDTQYF
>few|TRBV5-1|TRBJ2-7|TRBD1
TGCGCCAGCAGCTTGGAAACAGGGGTGTACTACGAGCAGTACTTC
CASSLETGVYYEQYF
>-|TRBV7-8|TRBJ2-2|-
TGTGCCAGCAGCCCATTGGCGGCGAACACCGGGGAGCTGTTTTTT
CASSPLAANTGELFF